A selection of T cell receptor beta chains follows, all from one sample in a study of blood T cell repertoires in COVID-19. Profiled with immunoSEQ multiplex PCR; TCRdb holds only in-frame clones, not every one. This sample has roughly 120,000 clones, with 65% to 80% found just once. The specimen sequenced was peripheral blood. These receptor sequences come from a man aged 70-80 years with acute or convalescent COVID-19. The CDR3 runs from the conserved cysteine through the conserved F or W.

j_gene: TRBJ2-5; v_gene: TRBV3-1/TRBV3-2; CDR3aa: CASSHLAGARQETQYF
j_gene: TRBJ2-2; v_gene: TRBV2; CDR3aa: CASSDGQAGELFF
j_gene: TRBJ1-3; v_gene: TRBV11-2; CDR3aa: CASSKTGSSGNTIYF
j_gene: TRBJ2-7; v_gene: TRBV28; CDR3aa: CASRRRLADGYEQYF
j_gene: TRBJ2-7; v_gene: TRBV7-6; CDR3aa: CASSGTSESYEQYF
j_gene: TRBJ2-7; v_gene: TRBV6-1; CDR3aa: CASSDKRLARQLEQYF
j_gene: TRBJ1-2; v_gene: TRBV7-2; CDR3aa: CASSLSGRDYGYTF
j_gene: TRBJ2-5; v_gene: TRBV5-1; CDR3aa: CASSPTGTDKETQYF
j_gene: TRBJ1-2; v_gene: TRBV2; CDR3aa: CASSLLDRPFDYGYTF
j_gene: TRBJ2-7; v_gene: TRBV7-8; CDR3aa: CASSLVGGTYEQYF
j_gene: TRBJ2-5; v_gene: TRBV7-3; CDR3aa: CASSPGTSGRGETQYF